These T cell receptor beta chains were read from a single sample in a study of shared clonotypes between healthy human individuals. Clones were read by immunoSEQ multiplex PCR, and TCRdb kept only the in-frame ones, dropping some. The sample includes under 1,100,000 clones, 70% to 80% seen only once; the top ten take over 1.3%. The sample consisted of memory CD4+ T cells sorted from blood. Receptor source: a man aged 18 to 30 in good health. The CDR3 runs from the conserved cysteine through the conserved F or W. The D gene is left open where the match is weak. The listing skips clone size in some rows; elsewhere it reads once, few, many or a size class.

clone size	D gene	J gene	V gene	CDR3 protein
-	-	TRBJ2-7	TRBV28	CASGVVSGEQYF
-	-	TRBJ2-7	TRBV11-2	CASSLEPGALYEQYF
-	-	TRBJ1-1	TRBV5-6	CASSWRGPGTEAFF
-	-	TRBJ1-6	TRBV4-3	CASSQDMGKRSPLHF
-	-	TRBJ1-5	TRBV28	CASSLGGLNNQPQHF
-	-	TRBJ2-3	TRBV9	CASSVALGGSTDTQYF
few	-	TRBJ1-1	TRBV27	CASSFRLPTRAEAFF
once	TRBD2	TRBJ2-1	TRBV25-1	CASSETGGSYNEQFF
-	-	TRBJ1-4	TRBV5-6	CASSLEGVRGNEKLFF
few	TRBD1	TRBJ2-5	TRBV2	CASSPLQGVRYF
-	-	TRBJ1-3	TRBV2	CASNSGRNTIYF
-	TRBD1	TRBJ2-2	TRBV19	CASSLQGAHAGELFF
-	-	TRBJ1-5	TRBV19	CASSTMRGNQPQHF
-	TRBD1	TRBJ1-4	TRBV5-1	CASSVQGAEREKLFF
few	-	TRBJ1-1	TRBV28	CASNQGVRNTEAFF
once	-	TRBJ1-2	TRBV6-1	CASNRPGAYGYTF
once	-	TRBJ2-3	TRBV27	CASSLIRGMGETDTQYF
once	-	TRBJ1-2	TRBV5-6	CASSLVGDTRGGYTF
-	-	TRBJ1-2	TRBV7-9	CASSSRGLGYTF
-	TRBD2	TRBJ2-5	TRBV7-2	CASSLAGSGGATQYF
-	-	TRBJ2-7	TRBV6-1	CASTESSYEQYF
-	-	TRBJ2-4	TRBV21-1	CASSNPSPRGLRRQGNIQYF
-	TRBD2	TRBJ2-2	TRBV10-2	CASKTSGTNTGELFF
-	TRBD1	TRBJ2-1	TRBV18	CASSPKQGDEQFF
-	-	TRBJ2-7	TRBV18	CASSPNGGSYEQYF
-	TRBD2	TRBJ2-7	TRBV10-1	CASTLKTSGRAGEQYF
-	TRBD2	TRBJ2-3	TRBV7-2	CASSSSLTSGLSTDTQYF